These 26 T cell receptor beta chains came from one sample sequenced in a study of shared clonotypes between healthy human individuals (dated by TCRdb to 2019 to 2021). Receptors were amplified or captured by the immunoSEQ multiplex PCR assay. TCRdb carries this immuneACCESS record with in-frame sequences only. Its versions omit some clonotypes, under half of them owing to an unresolved V gene in the studies checked, with the rest unexplained. The sample table holds roughly 2,000,000 clones, of which 80% to 95% were seen once. More than 1.5% of the sample lies in the top ten. CD8 naive samples were CD45RO-negative cells positively selected for CCR7, giving a CD45RA+CCR7+ population that excluded TemRA cells. The source material was naive CD8+ T cells from PBMCs. The meaning of the sample's cell subset or site label: CD45RA+CCR7+. These receptors were obtained from a man younger than 35 in good health. Some clones in this sample may be carry-over from other donors' samples.

This clone was seen more than once but under ten times. This sample includes further DNA sequences coding for the same CDR3. The rearrangement links TRBV28 to TRBJ1-1; no firm D call. Germline V gene lookup returns CDR1 MDHEN and CDR2 SYDVKM. The CDR3 has 11 residues. With 4 bases removed from V and 5 bases from J, the gap between germline ends came to 5 bases. The CDR3 coding sequence is TGTGCCAGCAGTTGGGCAACTGAAGCTTTCTTT. Amino acids: CASSWATEAFF.

The chain links TRBV4-2 to TRBJ1-5; D not certain. CDR1 and CDR2 from the germline V gene are LGHNA and YNFKEQ. V gave up 4 bases and J gave up 6 bases, with 13 bases separating them. The CDR3 extends over 14 amino acids. CDR3: CASSPTAGSQPQHF. The CDR3 DNA follows: TGTGCCAGCAGCCCTACGGCGGGGAGTCAGCCCCAGCATTTT.

The rearrangement uses TRBV5-6 and TRBJ1-5, with no clear D. V gave up 1 base and J gave up 6 bases, with 11 bases separating them. The CDR3 runs 14 residues. Germline V gene data show CDR1 as SGHDT and CDR2 as YYEEEE. CDR3 sequence (DNA): TGTGCCAGCAGCTTGAGCTGGGGTCCTCAGCCCCAGCATTTT. This encodes CASSLSWGPQPQHF.

The gene calls are TRBV5-5 and TRBJ2-2; D is ambiguous. This CDR3 has 15 amino acids. V gave up 0 bases and J gave up 3 bases, with 9 bases separating them. In germline, CDR1 is SGHKS, CDR2 YYEKEE (reference sequence). The chain's CDR3 is CASSLEGPYTGELFF. The CDR3 DNA is TGTGCCAGCAGCTTGGAAGGACCCTACACCGGGGAGCTGTTTTTT.

The V call is TRBV18, the J call TRBJ2-7, with a weak D call TRBD1 (5 bases). The germline gives CDR1 KGHSH, CDR2 LQKENI. V was clipped by 2 bases and J by 1 base, with 12 bases between them. The CDR3 is 15 residues long. CDR3 bases: TGTGCCAGCTCACCAGTAAGGACACAGTCCTACGAGCAGTACTTC. Amino acid sequence: CASSPVRTQSYEQYF.

The chain has TRBV27 and TRBJ1-2, with D perhaps TRBD1 (6 bases). Germline assignment: CDR1 MNHEY and CDR2 SMNVEV (reference sequence). V gave up 0 bases and J gave up 6 bases, with 11 bases separating them. The length of the CDR3 is 14 residues. The DNA of the CDR3 is TGTGCCAGCAGTTTATCTCCAGGGGTCGATGGCTACACCTTC. It is translated as CASSLSPGVDGYTF.

The chain couples TRBV9 to TRBJ2-2, with TRBD1 identical over 9 bases. Trimming at V came to 4 bases and at J to 4 bases, leaving 5 bases not matched to a gene. The CDR3 sequence is 15 residues long. Germline CDR1 reads SGDLS; CDR2 reads YYNGEE. The CDR3 DNA reads TGTGCCAGCAGCTCCGGACAGGGGATCACCGGGGAGCTGTTTTTT. Protein product: CASSSGQGITGELFF.

The chain is built from TRBV11-2 and TRBJ2-3; D possibly uses TRBD1 or TRBD2 (6 bases each). Germline-derived CDR1 and CDR2 are SGHAT and FQNNGV. V dropped 5 bases and J dropped 0 bases, with 12 bases sitting between them. The length of the CDR3 is 15 residues. The CDR3 nucleotides read TGTGCCAGCAGCCGCGGGACATCTAGCACAGATACGCAGTATTTT. It specifies CASSRGTSSTDTQYF. The full variable domain, completed using reference TRBV11-2 and TRBJ2-3, is EAGVAQSPRYKIIEKRQSVAFWCNPISGHATLYWYQQILGQGPKLLIQFQNNGVVDDSQLPKDRFSAERLKGVDSTLKIQPAKLEDSAVYLCASSRGTSSTDTQYFGPGTRLTVL.

This chain links TRBV21-1 with TRBJ2-7; no DNA check was done on the table's D call, TRBD1. TRBV21-1 is a documented pseudogene. CDR3 length: 14 amino acids. The chain's CDR3 is CASIMGLRPYEQYF. The CDR3 DNA is TGTGCCAGCATAATGGGCTTGCGACCCTACGAGCAGTACTTC.

The chain couples TRBV15 to TRBJ2-7, with D perhaps matching TRBD1 (7 bases). The CDR3 sequence is 15 residues long. Germline CDR1 LNHNV, CDR2 YYDKDF (reference sequence). Trimming cost V 3 bases and J 5 bases, with 17 bases left between them. CDR3: CATSRARQGGHEQYF. The CDR3, as DNA: TGTGCCACCAGCAGGGCCCGACAGGGAGGTCACGAGCAGTACTTC. The whole variable domain, filled in from reference TRBV15 and TRBJ2-7, reads DAMVIQNPRYQVTQFGKPVTLSCSQTLNHNVMYWYQQKSSQAPKLLFHYYDKDFNNEADTPDNFQSRRPNTSFCFLDIRSPGLGDTAMYLCATSRARQGGHEQYFGPGTRLTVT.

The chain has TRBV5-8 and TRBJ2-7; 7 nucleotides agree with TRBD1. Germline CDR1 is SGHTS and CDR2 is YDEGEE. The CDR3 spans 15 residues. J lost 0 bases, V lost 4 bases, and 7 bases had no gene match. CDR3 bases: TGTGCCAGCAGCCCGGACAGGACCAACTCCTACGAGCAGTACTTC. The encoded protein is CASSPDRTNSYEQYF.

Regarding this clone: It may be a read error: a sequence one base away is much more abundant. Other nucleotide sequences in the sample specify the same CDR3. The chain links TRBV7-6 to TRBJ2-2; D uncertain. There are 11 residues in the CDR3. The V and J ends lost 6 bases and 3 bases respectively, with 2 bases between them. CDR1 and CDR2 from the germline V gene are SGHVS and FNYEAQ. CDR3 DNA: TGTGCCAGCAGTCACACCGGGGAGCTGTTTTTT. It specifies CASSHTGELFF.

Here the CDR3 DNA reads TGCAGCGTTGAAGACACAACCTACGAGCAGTACTTC. Translated: CSVEDTTYEQYF. This rearrangement joins TRBV29-1 to TRBJ2-7; D gene unclear. Germline assignment: CDR1 SQVTM and CDR2 ANQGSEA. The CDR3 is 12 residues long. V was clipped by 0 bases and J by 2 bases, with 5 bases between them.

The chain couples TRBV30 to TRBJ2-1, with TRBD2 matching 7 bases. With 1 base clipped from V and 2 bases from J, the junction kept 8 bases outside the gene matches. Germline V gene sequence: CDR1 GTSNPN, CDR2 SVGIG (reference sequence). The CDR3 loop spans 16 amino acids. CDR3 nucleotide sequence: TGTGCCTGGAGTGGGGGGGACTATGGTCCCTACAATGAGCAGTTCTTC. It specifies CAWSGGDYGPYNEQFF.

The chain couples TRBV9 to TRBJ1-1; 7 bases fit TRBD1. V lost 0 bases, J lost 6 bases, and 5 bases stayed unmatched. The CDR3 length is 14 residues. CDR1 and CDR2 (germline): SGDLS, YYNGEE. This CDR3 reads CASSVGPGGAEAFF. As DNA, the CDR3 is TGTGCCAGCAGCGTAGGCCCAGGGGGGGCTGAAGCTTTCTTT.

The V call is TRBV9, the J call TRBJ2-7; perhaps TRBD2 as D (6 bases). With 4 bases removed from V and 2 bases from J, the gap between germline ends came to 19 bases. In germline, CDR1 is SGDLS, CDR2 YYNGEE. This CDR3 is 16 amino acids long. The DNA for the CDR3 is TGTGCCAGCAGCTCCCCGTCGGGGACTGGGACCTACGAGCAGTACTTC. Its protein product is CASSSPSGTGTYEQYF.

V gene TRBV27 combines with J gene TRBJ2-6; D may correspond to TRBD1 or TRBD2 (5 bases each). V shed 8 bases and J shed 0 bases, with 5 bases lying between them. The CDR3 extends over 13 amino acids. Germline CDR1 and CDR2: MNHEY and SMNVEV (reference sequence). In DNA form, the CDR3 reads TGTGCCAGCGGGGGCTCTGGGGCCAACGTCCTGACTTTC. It yields the protein CASGGSGANVLTF. The entire variable domain, with the rest obtained from reference TRBV27 and TRBJ2-6, is as follows: EAQVTQNPRYLITVTGKKLTVTCSQNMNHEYMSWYRQDPGLGLRQIYYSMNVEVTDKGDVPEGYKVSRKEKRNFPLILESPSPNQTSLYFCASGGSGANVLTFGAGSRLTVL.

The chain uses TRBV5-6 and TRBJ2-7, with 7 bases matching TRBD2. CDR3 length: 18 amino acids. Trimming at V came to 1 base and at J to 6 bases, leaving 19 bases not matched to a gene. Germline V gene data show CDR1 as SGHDT and CDR2 as YYEEEE. For the CDR3, the DNA is TGTGCCAGCAGCTTGTGGGCAGCGGGAATAACAAGAGTAAGCGAGCAGTACTTC. Amino acids: CASSLWAAGITRVSEQYF.

The chain has TRBV5-1 and TRBJ2-1; D call uncertain. This CDR3 is 13 amino acids long. V shed 7 bases and J shed 1 base, with 9 bases lying between them. Germline lookup yields CDR1 SGHRS and CDR2 YFSETQ. The chain's CDR3 is CASRSESYNEQFF. CDR3 nucleotides: TGCGCCAGCCGGAGTGAGTCCTACAATGAGCAGTTCTTC.

The genes are TRBV7-9 and TRBJ2-7, with 13 bases matching TRBD2. Germline CDR1 SEHNR, CDR2 FQNEAQ (reference sequence). This CDR3 is built from 16 residues. The J segment lost 3 bases and the V segment lost 3 bases, leaving 5 bases of the junction unmatched. Here the CDR3 DNA reads TGTGCCAGCAGCTTGGGGACTAGCGGGACGTACTACGAGCAGTACTTC. Encoded protein: CASSLGTSGTYYEQYF.

The chain couples TRBV27 to TRBJ2-1; D may correspond to TRBD1 or TRBD2 (6 bases each). The germline CDR1 and CDR2 sequences are MNHEY and SMNVEV (reference sequence). V gave up 7 bases and J gave up 9 bases, with 19 bases separating them. The CDR3 sequence is 14 residues long. CDR3 amino acids: CASTAPLRGGEQFF. The CDR3 DNA follows: TGTGCCAGCACCGCACCCCTCAGGGGAGGTGAGCAGTTCTTC.

The chain couples TRBV6-4 to TRBJ2-1; D is possibly TRBD1 (5 bases). The CDR3 totals 14 residues. The germline gives CDR1 MRHNA, CDR2 SNTAGT. V was clipped by 5 bases and J by 3 bases, with 11 bases between them. CDR3 sequence reads: CASSQDRNYNEQFF. Written as DNA, the CDR3 is TGTGCCAGCAGTCAAGACAGAAACTACAATGAGCAGTTCTTC.

V and J are TRBV4-3 and TRBJ2-7; possible D gene TRBD1, 5 bases. CDR3 size: 16 residues. CDR1 is LGHNA, CDR2 YSLEER, per germline. The ends were cut back, 1 base at V and 3 bases at J, with 16 bases in the middle. CDR3 residues: CASSQGPRAPIYEQYF. DNA of the CDR3: TGCGCCAGCAGCCAAGGGCCCAGGGCCCCCATCTACGAGCAGTACTTC.

CDR3: CASSLGGAYTDTQYF. The DNA of the CDR3 is TGTGCCAGCAGCTTGGGCGGAGCCTACACAGATACGCAGTATTTT. V usage is TRBV11-3 and J usage is TRBJ2-3; the D is unclear. Germline-derived CDR1 and CDR2 are SGHNT and YENEEA. This CDR3 spans 15 amino acids. Trimming removed 3 bases from V and 2 bases from J, with 12 bases in between.

This chain uses TRBV15 with TRBJ2-7; 8 bases map to TRBD1. Germline-derived CDR1 and CDR2 are LNHNV and YYDKDF (reference sequence). J was trimmed by 3 bases and V by 5 bases; bases with no gene match: 9. There are 15 residues in the CDR3. The CDR3 DNA reads TGTGCCACCAGCGGCCTCCCCGGGACAGGCTACGAGCAGTACTTC. It codes for CATSGLPGTGYEQYF.

V is TRBV29-1 and J is TRBJ1-2; TRBD1 matches 7 bases. Germline values: CDR1 SQVTM, CDR2 ANQGSEA. V shed 7 bases, J shed 7 bases, and the junction held 6 bases outside the gene matches. CDR3 size: 11 residues. CDR3 nucleotides: TGCAGCGCTAGGACAGGAGTTGGCTACACCTTC. It encodes CSARTGVGYTF.